This T cell receptor beta chain was sequenced for a study of beta chain features in type 1 diabetes. Study-wide results and caveats: Type 1 diabetes patients had fewer VDJ junction insertions and more deletions. Across all four CD4+ subsets, people with type 1 diabetes showed modestly shorter TCRB CDR3s. In these data, an HLA type influence on TCRB rearrangement remained unresolved.

The entirety of the isolated RNA underwent reverse transcription, so expressed TCRB transcripts were sequenced. Profiled with immunoSEQ multiplex PCR; TCRdb holds only in-frame clones, not every one. This table holds about 280,000 clones, 15% found once. V was clipped by 2 bases and J by 8 bases; unmatched bases: 10. From germline, CDR1 is GTSNPN and CDR2 SVGIG (reference sequence). The CDR3 totals 15 residues. This clone was detected only a few times. The antigen remains undetermined. The chain is built from TRBV30 and TRBJ2-1; TRBD1 matches 9 bases. This TCR came from a young man with type 1 diabetes. What was sequenced was naive CD4+ T cells from blood. CDR3 in DNA: TGTGCCTGGAGTAACCTGGGACAGGGCTCGCATGAGCAGTTCTTC. Its protein is CAWSNLGQGSHEQFF. The variable domain in full, with the rest retrieved from reference TRBV30 and TRBJ2-1, is SQTIHQWPATLVQPVGSPLSLECTVEGTSNPNLYWYRQAAGRGLQLLFYSVGIGQISSEVPQNLSASRPQDRQFILSSKKLLLSDSGFYLCAWSNLGQGSHEQFFGPGTRLTVL.